These T cell receptor beta chains were read from a single sample in a study of CD8 T cells in ankylosing spondylitis. TCRdb passed the 5' RACE reads through MiXCR, listing each CDR3 protein once. The sample shows 650,000 to 800,000 distinct CDR3 sequences, under 20% of them seen only once. Sequencing input: blood, either unsorted or a sorted T cell fraction (not recorded which). All receptors derive from a male donor with ankylosing spondylitis. CDR3s include the opening cysteine and the closing phenylalanine or tryptophan. The order of the fields is V gene, J gene, D gene, clone size, CDR3 protein, CDR3 DNA. D genes are given only for firm matches. Clone size appears in some rows only: once, few, many, or a class for an expanded clone.

TRBV4-2	TRBJ2-3	NA	few	CASSQEDRGSTDTQYF	TGTGCCAGCAGCCAAGAGGACCGGGGGAGCACAGATACGCAGTATTTT
TRBV20-1	TRBJ2-6	TRBD2	few	CSAREGGSSGANVLTF	TGCAGTGCTAGAGAGGGAGGGTCCTCTGGGGCCAACGTCCTGACTTTC
TRBV20-1	TRBJ2-5	NA	few	CSARVGGAGNVRETQYF	TGCAGTGCTAGAGTTGGGGGGGCGGGAAACGTTCGAGAGACCCAGTACTTC
TRBV20-1	TRBJ1-3	NA	few	CSARTGTSGNTIYF	TGCAGTGCTAGAACAGGGACCTCTGGAAACACCATATATTTT
TRBV27	TRBJ2-1	TRBD2	few	CASTLSGTSSNEQFF	TGTGCCAGCACCCTATCCGGGACTAGCTCCAATGAGCAGTTCTTC
TRBV2	TRBJ1-2	TRBD1	NA	CASTGQGISVGGYTF	TGTGCCAGCACTGGACAGGGGATCTCGGTTGGAGGCTACACCTTC
TRBV2	TRBJ1-1	NA	once	CASRPGTPDTEAFF	TGTGCCAGCAGGCCCGGGACCCCTGATACTGAAGCTTTCTTT
TRBV23-1	TRBJ2-2	NA	once	CASSRSEGSGNTGELFF	TGCGCCAGCAGCCGTTCCGAGGGTAGCGGTAACACCGGGGAGCTGTTTTTT
TRBV7-2	TRBJ1-6	TRBD1	NA	CASSLMDRDNSPLHF	TGTGCCAGCAGCTTAATGGACAGGGACAATTCACCCCTCCACTTT
TRBV6-4	TRBJ2-1	NA	NA	CASSELPSHNEQFF	TGTGCCAGCAGTGAACTACCAAGCCACAATGAGCAGTTCTTC
TRBV20-1	TRBJ2-3	NA	few	CSARAGDSTDTQYF	TGCAGTGCTAGAGCGGGGGACAGCACAGATACGCAGTATTTT
TRBV7-6	TRBJ1-6	NA	few	CASSLSHEAPNSPLHF	TGTGCCAGCAGCTTAAGTCATGAGGCACCGAATTCACCCCTCCACTTT
TRBV10-3	TRBJ2-4	TRBD1	few	CAISESPGQGQNIQYF	TGTGCCATCAGTGAGTCTCCAGGACAGGGTCAAAACATTCAGTACTTC
TRBV29-1	TRBJ2-5	NA	many	CSAPGRPQETQYF	TGCAGCGCCCCGGGTCGACCTCAAGAGACCCAGTACTTC
TRBV20-1	TRBJ2-3	TRBD2	NA	CSARDSKAGGLDTQYF	TGCAGTGCTAGAGATTCGAAGGCGGGGGGGTTAGATACGCAGTATTTT
TRBV18	TRBJ2-7	TRBD2	NA	CASSPPLTSGSYEQYF	TGTGCCAGCTCACCACCATTGACTAGCGGTTCCTACGAGCAGTACTTC
TRBV7-9	TRBJ1-1	TRBD1	few	CASSWTGAGGVEAFF	TGTGCCAGCAGCTGGACCGGGGCAGGGGGCGTAGAAGCTTTCTTT
TRBV7-8	TRBJ2-3	NA	few	CASSAGAISTDTQYF	TGTGCCAGCAGCGCGGGGGCGATAAGCACAGATACGCAGTATTTT
TRBV7-9	TRBJ1-1	TRBD1	few	CASSFRDRAVTEAFF	TGTGCCAGCAGCTTCCGGGACAGGGCGGTCACTGAAGCTTTCTTT
TRBV11-3	TRBJ1-1	TRBD1	NA	CASSLRRDRDMNTEAFF	TGTGCCAGCAGCTTAAGGCGGGACAGGGATATGAACACTGAAGCTTTCTTT
TRBV20-1	TRBJ2-3	NA	NA	CSARVFGQTPGMWLTDTQYF	TGCAGTGCTAGAGTTTTTGGGCAGACCCCAGGGATGTGGCTCACAGATACGCAGTATTTT
TRBV20-1	TRBJ2-5	TRBD2	few	CSAPNRGRRGGETQYF	TGCAGTGCCCCTAATCGGGGGCGCCGGGGGGGGGAGACCCAGTACTTC
TRBV20-1	TRBJ1-4	TRBD1	few	CSACGQGRSEKLFF	TGCAGTGCTTGCGGACAGGGAAGGAGTGAAAAACTGTTTTTT
TRBV6-2/TRBV6-3	TRBJ2-1	NA	few	CASSYLAVSYNEQFF	TGTGCCAGCAGTTACCTGGCAGTCTCCTACAATGAGCAGTTCTTC
TRBV28	TRBJ1-1	NA	NA	CASRGENTEAFF	TGTGCCAGCAGAGGCGAGAACACTGAAGCTTTCTTT